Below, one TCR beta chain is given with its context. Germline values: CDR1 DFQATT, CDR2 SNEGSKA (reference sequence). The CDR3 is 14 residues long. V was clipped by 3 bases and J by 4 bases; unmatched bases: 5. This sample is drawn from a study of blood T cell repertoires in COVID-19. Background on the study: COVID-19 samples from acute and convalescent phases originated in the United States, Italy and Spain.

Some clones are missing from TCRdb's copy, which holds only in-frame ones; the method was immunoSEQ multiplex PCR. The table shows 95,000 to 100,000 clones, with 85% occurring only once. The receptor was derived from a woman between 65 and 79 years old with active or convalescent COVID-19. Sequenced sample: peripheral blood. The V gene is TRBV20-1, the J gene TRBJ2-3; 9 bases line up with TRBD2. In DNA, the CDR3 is TGCAGTGCTAGTAGCGGGAGAGGTGCAGATACGCAGTATTTT. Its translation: CSASSGRGADTQYF.